This entry lists 23 T cell receptor beta chains sequenced from one sample in a study of regulatory T cells in long-lasting Graves disease. RNA from PBMCs was the source of the TCR library. Using its own MiXCR run on the reads, TCRdb lists one record per CDR3 protein. The sample records around 1,500 distinct CDR3 sequences, around 80% being singletons. The sample was peripheral blood mononuclear cells (PBMCs), taken with antithyroid drug treatment, in newly diagnosed or persistent Graves disease (not recorded which). The receptors here all came from a young woman with Graves disease.

The chain couples TRBV3-1 to TRBJ1-2; the D gene is possibly TRBD1 (6 bases). The V gene lost 4 bases and the J gene lost 6 bases, with 12 bases spanning the gap. The V gene's germline CDR1 is LGHDT and CDR2 YNNKEL (reference sequence). This CDR3 is 13 amino acids long. The CDR3 spells CASSPGEEDGYTF. The CDR3 DNA is TGTGCCAGCAGCCCAGGGGAGGAGGATGGCTACACCTTC.

The chain combines TRBV20-1 with TRBJ1-3, with a tentative D call TRBD1 (6 bases). From germline, CDR1 is DFQATT and CDR2 SNEGSKA (reference sequence). V was trimmed by 0 bases and J by 1 base, leaving 7 bases between them. There are 14 residues in the CDR3. For the CDR3, the DNA is TGCAGTGCTAGAGAAGGGGGATCTGGAAACACCATATATTTT. This gives the protein CSAREGGSGNTIYF.

The genes are TRBV11-2 and TRBJ2-3; 7 nucleotides align to TRBD2. Germline V lookup: CDR1 SGHAT, CDR2 FQNNGV. The CDR3 spans 16 residues. The trim removed 5 bases at V and 7 bases at J, leaving 15 bases unmatched. CDR3 nucleotides: TGTGCCAGCAGCGCGGTCTCTAGCGGAGAACCATATACGCAGTATTTT. Protein: CASSAVSSGEPYTQYF.

The chain employs TRBV19 and TRBJ2-6; 9 bases match TRBD1. CDR3 length equals 15 residues. V dropped 6 bases and J dropped 3; count of bases not matched to a gene: 3. Germline V gives CDR1 LNHDA, CDR2 SQIVND (reference sequence). For the CDR3, the DNA is TGTGCCAGTAGGATGGACAGGGGTGGGGCCAACGTCCTGACTTTC. Its protein product is CASRMDRGGANVLTF.

J is TRBJ1-5 and V is TRBV20-1, with no clear D. The V and J ends lost 3 bases and 3 bases respectively, with 6 bases between them. The CDR3 loop spans 12 amino acids. CDR1 DFQATT and CDR2 SNEGSKA come from the germline V gene (reference sequence). The chain's CDR3 is CSASLPNQPQHF. CDR3 coding DNA: TGCAGTGCTAGTCTCCCCAATCAGCCCCAGCATTTT.

The chain joins TRBV12-3 or TRBV12-4 to TRBJ1-5; TRBD1 might be the D (5 bases). V lost 6 bases to trimming and J lost 4 bases, with 16 bases between them. The CDR3 contains 15 residues. DNA of the CDR3: TGTGCCAGCAGAGGGACTCGCAACCGGAATCAGCCCCAGCATTTT. This codes for CASRGTRNRNQPQHF.

The chain employs TRBV5-6 and TRBJ1-5; 9 bases agree with TRBD1. With V trimmed by 2 bases and J by 6 bases, 6 bases remained unmatched. The CDR3 runs 15 residues. Germline CDR1 SGHDT, CDR2 YYEEEE. The CDR3 DNA follows: TGTGCCAGCAGCTTTTCTCCGGGACAGGGTCAGCCCCAGCATTTT. Its protein is CASSFSPGQGQPQHF.

CDR3 sequence: CASEQGWNTEAFF. The CDR3 DNA is TGTGCCAGCGAACAGGGGTGGAACACTGAAGCTTTCTTT. The rearrangement links TRBV19 to TRBJ1-1; 7 positions match TRBD1. This CDR3 spans 13 amino acids. CDR1 is LNHDA, CDR2 SQIVND, per germline (reference sequence). The V and J ends lost 9 bases and 1 base, in that order; junction bases with no gene match: 5.

This clonotype was observed a few times. The chain joins TRBV20-1 to TRBJ2-1; D ambiguous. Germline-derived CDR1 and CDR2 are DFQATT and SNEGSKA (reference sequence). The CDR3 contains 10 residues. The V and J ends lost 3 bases and 9 bases respectively, with 6 bases between them. Here the CDR3 reads CSASNGEQFF. The CDR3 coding sequence is TGCAGTGCTAGTAATGGTGAGCAGTTCTTC.

The chain couples TRBV4-1 to TRBJ1-6; D ambiguous. CDR1 is MGHRA and CDR2 is YSYEKL in the germline V gene. Trimming took 1 base from V and 0 from J, leaving 7 bases between them. CDR3 length equals 16 residues. CDR3 sequence reads: CASSQVSSSYNSPLHF. The CDR3 bases are TGCGCCAGCAGCCAAGTGAGCAGCTCCTATAATTCACCCCTCCACTTT.

This clonotype was detected a few times. The chain links TRBV7-3 to TRBJ2-1; D is possibly TRBD1 (5 bases). The CDR3 runs 16 residues. Germline values: CDR1 SGHTA, CDR2 FQGTGA. The V end was cut by 0 bases, the J end by 0 bases, with 9 bases between. CDR3 coding DNA: TGTGCCAGCAGCTTAACCCCACAGGTCTCCTACAATGAGCAGTTCTTC. This encodes CASSLTPQVSYNEQFF.

The chain links TRBV6-1 to TRBJ1-4, with 8 bases fitting TRBD1. CDR3 length equals 14 residues. The germline V gene has CDR1 MNHNS and CDR2 SASEGT. Trimming took 9 bases from V and 8 from J; bases not matched to a gene: 11. CDR3 residues: CASHDRGEEEKLFF. CDR3 nucleotide sequence: TGTGCCAGTCATGACAGGGGAGAAGAGGAAAAACTGTTTTTT.

The rearrangement joins TRBV2 to TRBJ1-1, with D unresolved. The CDR3 consists of 13 residues. Germline assignment: CDR1 SNHLY and CDR2 FYNNEI. The V end lost 5 bases, the J end lost 1 base, and 8 bases lay between the germline ends. Here the CDR3 reads CASSRTQNTEAFF. The CDR3 nucleotides are TGTGCCAGCAGTCGAACACAGAACACTGAAGCTTTCTTT.

The chain joins TRBV11-1 to TRBJ2-1; D is possibly TRBD1 (6 bases). This CDR3 has 20 residues. Trimming shortened V by 5 bases and J by 0 bases, and 26 bases separated the two germline ends. Germline CDR1 and CDR2: SGHAT and FQDESV (reference sequence). CDR3 sequence: CASSQPGHHTVWGSYNEQFF. Here the CDR3 DNA reads TGTGCCAGCAGCCAGCCGGGACACCATACTGTATGGGGCTCCTACAATGAGCAGTTCTTC.

The chain uses TRBV2 and TRBJ2-1, with D possibly being TRBD1 (6 bases). Per germline, CDR1 SNHLY and CDR2 FYNNEI. Trimming removed 0 bases at V and 13 bases at J, with 19 bases between. This CDR3 has 15 residues. The CDR3 nucleotides are TGTGCCAGCAGTGAAGCGCCAGGGGCTCCTATCGATCAGTTCTTC. Protein product: CASSEAPGAPIDQFF.

V gene TRBV10-3 combines with J gene TRBJ2-5, with D perhaps TRBD1 or TRBD2 (5 bases each). The CDR3 extends over 13 amino acids. The germline V gene has CDR1 ENHRY and CDR2 SYGVKD. Trimming removed 4 bases from V and 7 bases from J, with 13 bases in between. CDR3 amino acids: CAISGAGQGTQYF. The CDR3 DNA reads as TGTGCCATCAGTGGTGCGGGTCAGGGGACCCAGTACTTC.

This clonotype was counted a single time. V gene TRBV27 combines with J gene TRBJ1-2; weak D call: TRBD1 (5 bases). There are 15 residues in the CDR3. Trimming removed 1 base at V and 6 bases at J, with 15 bases between. Germline V CDR1 and CDR2: MNHEY, SMNVEV (reference sequence). CDR3 protein: CASSLFLGWGDGYTF. CDR3 DNA: TGTGCCAGCAGTTTATTCCTCGGCTGGGGGGATGGCTACACCTTC.

The V call is TRBV27, the J call TRBJ2-1, with 7 bases lining up with TRBD2. This CDR3 is built from 17 residues. Trimming at V came to 7 bases and at J to 0 bases, leaving 12 bases not matched to a gene. The germline V gene encodes CDR1 MNHEY and CDR2 SMNVEV (reference sequence). The CDR3 DNA follows: TGTGCCAGCATGGTTCGGGGGGAATTGAGCTCCTACAATGAGCAGTTCTTC. Amino acids: CASMVRGELSSYNEQFF.

This clonotype was detected only once. The gene calls are TRBV3-1 and TRBJ1-1, with D unclear. Trimming shortened V by 4 bases and J by 0 bases, and 9 bases separated the two germline ends. Germline values: CDR1 LGHDT, CDR2 YNNKEL (reference sequence). The CDR3 has 14 amino acids. CDR3 in amino acids: CASSLGLMNTEAFF. CDR3 nucleotides: TGTGCCAGCAGCCTCGGGCTCATGAACACTGAAGCTTTCTTT.

The rearrangement links TRBV4-3 to TRBJ2-7; D is uncertain. Germline loops: CDR1 LGHNA, CDR2 YSLEER. Trimming took 2 bases from V and 4 from J, leaving 18 bases between them. The length of the CDR3 is 16 residues. CDR3 sequence reads: CASSQRFGPKEYEQYF. The CDR3 DNA sequence: TGCGCCAGCAGCCAAAGGTTCGGTCCGAAGGAATACGAGCAGTACTTC.

Details on this clonotype: The junction shows a germline mismatch at one end, possibly a read error. The chain is built from TRBV2 and TRBJ2-1, with 8 positions matching TRBD1. CDR3 length: 15 residues. CDR1 and CDR2 from the germline V gene are SNHLY and FYNNEI. In DNA, the CDR3 is TGTGCCAGCAGTTACCGGGACAGGACGTACAATGGGCAGTTCTTC. Amino acids: CASSYRDRTYNGQFF.

The J gene is TRBJ2-5, the V gene TRBV7-2; 7 bases line up with TRBD1. Trimming at V came to 6 bases and at J to 3 bases, leaving 4 bases not matched to a gene. The CDR3 loop spans 13 amino acids. CDR1 and CDR2 (germline): SGHTA, FQGNSA. The CDR3 here is CASSWDRKETQYF. In DNA, the CDR3 is TGTGCCAGCAGTTGGGACAGAAAAGAGACCCAGTACTTC.

The chain combines TRBV10-3 with TRBJ2-2; D possibly corresponds to TRBD1 (5 bases). CDR3 size: 16 residues. CDR1 is ENHRY, CDR2 SYGVKD, per germline. The ends were cut back, 0 bases at V and 0 bases at J, with 8 bases in the middle. For the CDR3, the DNA is TGTGCCATCAGTGAGTCGAAGACAGCGAACACCGGGGAGCTGTTTTTT. Its protein product is CAISESKTANTGELFF.